These 17 T cell receptor beta chains came from one sample sequenced in a study of radiotherapy plus CTLA-4 blockade in lung cancer. This table comes from immunoSEQ multiplex PCR, and its TCRdb copy is limited to in-frame clones, with some not included. The sample has about 62,000 clones, approximately 76% seen once. The material was peripheral blood, obtained from a patient treated with radiotherapy plus ipilimumab. These receptor sequences come from a human donor with non-small cell lung cancer who had a complete response to radiotherapy plus ipilimumab.

This CDR3 is CASSPRGGTKQFF. CDR3 DNA: TGTGCCAGCAGCCCGAGAGGTGGGACTAAGCAGTTCTTC. The gene calls are TRBV11-3 and TRBJ2-1, with TRBD2 identical over 7 bases. The CDR3 consists of 13 residues. The V segment lost 5 bases and the J segment 11 bases; nucleotides outside the gene matches: 9. Germline V gene lookup returns CDR1 SGHNT and CDR2 YENEEA.

This clone was seen only a few times. The gene calls are TRBV19 and TRBJ2-2; D is perhaps TRBD2 (5 bases). There are 15 residues in the CDR3. The V and J ends lost 3 bases and 1 base respectively, with 9 bases between them. Germline CDR1 LNHDA, CDR2 SQIVND (reference sequence). The CDR3 nucleotides are TGTGCCAGTAGTATCGGGGTTTTGAACACCGGGGAGCTGTTTTTT. This sequence encodes CASSIGVLNTGELFF.

This clone rates as medium-sized. The rearrangement uses TRBV29-1 and TRBJ2-7, with 8 bases fitting TRBD1. Germline CDR1 and CDR2: SQVTM and ANQGSEA. This CDR3 has 15 amino acids. Trimming cost V 6 bases and J 1 base; bases outside gene matches: 11. In DNA, the CDR3 is TGCAGCGTACCCAAACCCGGGACAGGATCCTACGAGCAGTACTTC. Its translation is CSVPKPGTGSYEQYF.

The chain has TRBV4-3 and TRBJ1-6, with D possibly being TRBD1 (6 bases). Germline CDR1 reads LGHNA; CDR2 reads YSLEER. The CDR3 has 15 residues. V was clipped by 1 base and J by 8 bases, with 12 bases between them. CDR3 protein: CASSQVGAGDSPLHF. CDR3 sequence (DNA): TGCGCCAGCAGCCAAGTGGGGGCAGGGGATTCACCCCTCCACTTT.

For this clone: Its ends do not fully match the called genes, so a read error is possible. This chain connects TRBV2 to TRBJ1-2; tentative D call: TRBD1 (6 bases). The germline V gene encodes CDR1 SNHLY and CDR2 FYNNEI. There are 12 residues in the CDR3. The CDR3 DNA reads TGTGCCAGCACCGAGACAGGAATGAGGACTGGATTC. Its protein product is CASTETGMRTGF.

The chain couples TRBV7-9 to TRBJ2-3; D is unclear. CDR1 and CDR2 from the germline V gene are SEHNR and FQNEAQ (reference sequence). The V and J ends lost 3 bases and 1 base respectively, with 17 bases between them. CDR3 length: 17 amino acids. CDR3 amino acids: CASSFGRLGLGTDTQYF. In DNA, the CDR3 is TGTGCCAGCAGCTTTGGCCGGCTAGGATTAGGCACAGATACGCAGTATTTT.

The J gene is TRBJ1-2, the V gene TRBV6-1; 7 bases are a match to TRBD1. The CDR3 has 14 amino acids. CDR1 MNHNS and CDR2 SASEGT come from the germline V gene. J was trimmed by 7 bases and V by 6 bases; bases with no gene match: 11. As DNA, the CDR3 is TGTGCCAGCAGCCCCCCGACAGGGTTCGGTGGCTACACCTTC. Its translation is CASSPPTGFGGYTF.

V usage is TRBV7-8 and J usage is TRBJ2-5, with 14 bases lining up with TRBD2. Germline V gene lookup returns CDR1 SGHVS and CDR2 FQNEAQ. This CDR3 has 15 amino acids. V shed 5 bases, J shed 5 bases, and the junction held 4 bases outside the gene matches. The CDR3 region has the DNA TGTGCCAGCAGCGGGGGACTAGCGGGGGCCGAGACCCAGTACTTC. Residues: CASSGGLAGAETQYF.

V usage is TRBV7-8 and J usage is TRBJ1-6; D perhaps matches TRBD1 (5 bases). The V end lost 5 bases, the J end lost 15 bases, and 17 bases lay between the germline ends. The germline CDR1 and CDR2 sequences are SGHVS and FQNEAQ. This CDR3 contains 13 residues. The CDR3 sequence: CASSPYRLSGLHF. The CDR3 nucleotides are TGTGCCAGCAGCCCCTACAGGCTATCAGGCCTCCACTTT.

About this clone itself: One junction end does not reproduce the germline sequence, and a read error may be involved. Other nucleotide sequences from this sample produce the same CDR3. In DNA form, the CDR3 reads TGTGCCAGTAGTTCGAGCGTTTATGGCTACACCTTC. It is translated as CASSSSVYGYTF. The chain recombines TRBV28 with TRBJ1-2; D gene ambiguous. This CDR3 has 12 amino acids. Germline values: CDR1 MDHEN, CDR2 SYDVKM.

This chain joins TRBV5-1 and TRBJ1-2, with 10 bases lining up with TRBD1. The CDR3 is 15 amino acids. J was trimmed by 6 bases and V by 0 bases; bases with no gene match: 5. The germline CDR1 and CDR2 sequences are SGHRS and YFSETQ. The CDR3 bases are TGCGCCAGCAGCTTGGGGGACAGGGGCCTACATGGCTACACCTTC. Its protein product is CASSLGDRGLHGYTF.

The V call is TRBV11-2, the J call TRBJ1-3; D is possibly TRBD1 (6 bases). The length of the CDR3 is 17 residues. V dropped 8 bases and J dropped 0 bases, with 20 bases sitting between them. The germline gives CDR1 SGHAT, CDR2 FQNNGV. The CDR3 nucleotides read TGTGCCAGCGCGCACGTTGCGGGAGGGGGCTCTGGAAACACCATATATTTT. Its protein product is CASAHVAGGGSGNTIYF.

The rearrangement uses TRBV7-2 and TRBJ2-7; D not resolved. V was clipped by 4 bases and J by 3 bases, with 10 bases between them. The germline CDR1 and CDR2 sequences are SGHTA and FQGNSA. This CDR3 spans 13 amino acids. CDR3 residues: CASSYKRGYEQYF. The CDR3 bases are TGTGCCAGCAGCTACAAGCGTGGCTACGAGCAGTACTTC.

This chain uses TRBV28 with TRBJ2-2; no clear D. Germline V gene sequence: CDR1 MDHEN, CDR2 SYDVKM. The CDR3 has 14 residues. V lost 3 bases and J lost 2, with 7 bases in between. For the CDR3, the DNA is TGTGCCAGCAGTTTTGCAGTTAACACCGGGGAGCTGTTTTTT. This gives the protein CASSFAVNTGELFF. Complete variable domain (other parts from reference TRBV28 and TRBJ2-2): DVKVTQSSRYLVKRTGEKVFLECVQDMDHENMFWYRQDPGLGLRLIYFSYDVKMKEKGDIPEGYSVSREKKERFSLILESASTNQTSMYLCASSFAVNTGELFFGEGSRLTVL.

This chain connects TRBV30 to TRBJ1-2; D is undetermined. CDR1 and CDR2 (germline): GTSNPN, SVGIG (reference sequence). V was pared by 0 bases and J by 8 bases, with 13 bases between. The CDR3 spans 13 residues. This CDR3 reads CAWSVRFNFGYTF. DNA for the CDR3: TGTGCCTGGAGTGTCCGGTTTAATTTCGGCTACACCTTC.

Comments on this clone: One end of the junction fails to match germline, which may point to a read error. The rearrangement links TRBV27 to TRBJ2-5, with D possibly TRBD2 on 6 matching bases. CDR1 is MNHEY and CDR2 is SMNVEV in the germline V gene (reference sequence). There are 17 residues in the CDR3. CDR3 residues: CASSLSGLGGLQEAQYF. In nucleotides, the CDR3 is TGTGCCAGCAGTTTAAGTGGGCTGGGGGGACTCCAAGAGGCCCAGTACTTC.

As DNA, the CDR3 is TGTGCCAGCAGCTCGTCGGGACAGTCCTACGAGCAGTACTTC. This gives the protein CASSSSGQSYEQYF. The chain employs TRBV11-2 and TRBJ2-7; 7 nucleotides agree with TRBD1. Germline loops: CDR1 SGHAT, CDR2 FQNNGV. V shed 4 bases, J shed 1 base, and the junction held 4 bases outside the gene matches. CDR3 length: 14 amino acids.